The 19 T cell receptor beta chains below come from one sample, sequenced in a study of response to subunit inactivated influenza vaccine. Via MiXCR, TCRdb re-called the RT-PCR reads, giving one row per CDR3 protein. The table includes about 500,000 distinct CDR3 sequences, 16% detected once. The source material was CD4+ T cells sorted from PBMCs, sampled approximately 25 months after vaccination. All receptors derive from a man between 50 and 69 years old who received an inactivated influenza vaccine.

The rearrangement links TRBV6-5 to TRBJ2-1; no firm D call. CDR1 is MNHEY, CDR2 SVGAGI, per germline. CDR3 size: 17 residues. The V end was cut by 4 bases, the J end by 7 bases, with 23 bases between. As DNA, the CDR3 is TGTGCCAGCAGTTCCACAAGGCTAGTAAGCCCCTCAAATGAGCAGTTCTTC. As protein: CASSSTRLVSPSNEQFF.

The CDR3 nucleotides read TGTGCCAGCAGCCCTACCCCGGAGACCCAGTACTTC. Translating gives CASSPTPETQYF. The chain recombines TRBV7-8 with TRBJ2-5; D unresolved. Germline V gives CDR1 SGHVS, CDR2 FQNEAQ. This CDR3 contains 12 residues. V lost 5 bases and J 5 bases, leaving 9 bases between the germline ends.

This clonotype was seen at least ten times. The chain uses TRBV6-2 or TRBV6-3 and TRBJ2-1, with D maybe TRBD1 (5 bases). With 7 bases removed from V and 15 bases from J, the gap between germline ends came to 19 bases. Germline assignment: CDR1 MNHEY and CDR2 SVGEGT. This CDR3 spans 12 amino acids. CDR3 sequence: CASTRQGFRLFF. Written as DNA, the CDR3 is TGTGCCAGCACCCGCCAGGGTTTTAGGCTGTTCTTC.

The gene calls are TRBV19 and TRBJ1-5; D unclear. Per germline, CDR1 LNHDA and CDR2 SQIVND (reference sequence). Trimming left V 6 bases short and J 5 bases short, with 11 bases between. This CDR3 is built from 13 residues. The CDR3 DNA sequence: TGTGCCAGTAGAATTGGACTTGATCAGCCCCAGCATTTT. As protein: CASRIGLDQPQHF. Filled out from reference TRBV19 and TRBJ1-5, the complete variable domain reads DGGITQSPKYLFRKEGQNVTLSCEQNLNHDAMYWYRQDPGQGLRLIYYSQIVNDFQKGDIAEGYSVSREKKESFPLTVTSAQKNPTAFYLCASRIGLDQPQHFGDGTRLSIL.

This chain uses TRBV3-1 with TRBJ1-6; D is undetermined. V gave up 2 bases and J gave up 7 bases, with 12 bases separating them. The CDR3 has 15 amino acids. In germline, CDR1 is LGHDT, CDR2 YNNKEL (reference sequence). The CDR3 here is CASSQTVVGNSPLHF. The CDR3 DNA is TGTGCCAGCAGCCAAACCGTGGTAGGCAATTCACCCCTCCACTTT.

The V call is TRBV20-1, the J call TRBJ1-6; no clear D. Germline V gene sequence: CDR1 DFQATT, CDR2 SNEGSKA (reference sequence). Deletions cut 0 bases from V and 4 bases from J, with 4 bases between. The CDR3 contains 13 residues. CDR3 nucleotide sequence: TGCAGTGCTAGAGAGGATTATAATTCACCCCTCCACTTT. Translation gives CSAREDYNSPLHF.

This rearrangement joins TRBV3-1 to TRBJ2-7; D possibly corresponds to TRBD2 (5 bases). The CDR3 spans 14 residues. Trimming removed 4 bases from V and 2 bases from J, with 12 bases in between. The germline gives CDR1 LGHDT, CDR2 YNNKEL (reference sequence). CDR3 region: CASSLGSGTYEQYF. As DNA, the CDR3 is TGTGCCAGCAGCCTCGGGTCGGGGACCTACGAGCAGTACTTC.

V gene TRBV5-6 combines with J gene TRBJ2-3, with TRBD2 identical over 9 bases. The V gene end was trimmed by 1 base and the J gene end by 4 bases; junction bases not matched to a gene: 4. CDR1 is SGHDT, CDR2 YYEEEE, per germline. This CDR3 has 15 residues. The CDR3 coding sequence is TGTGCCAGCAGCTTGCTTAGCGGGAGCTCAGATACGCAGTATTTT. Residues: CASSLLSGSSDTQYF.

This clonotype was counted between two and nine times. The J gene is TRBJ2-5, the V gene TRBV20-1; TRBD2 aligns across 9 bases. J lost 3 bases, V lost 4 bases, and 6 bases had no gene match. This CDR3 is 14 amino acids long. Germline V gene lookup returns CDR1 DFQATT and CDR2 SNEGSKA (reference sequence). CDR3 amino acids: CSAITRGGKETQYF. The CDR3 DNA reads as TGCAGTGCTATCACGCGGGGGGGCAAAGAGACCCAGTACTTC.

This clonotype has more than one count but fewer than ten. The chain joins TRBV7-2 to TRBJ2-7; maybe TRBD2 (5 bases). This CDR3 region has 13 residues. Germline CDR1 reads SGHTA; CDR2 reads FQGNSA. Trimming left V 8 bases short and J 6 bases short, with 17 bases between. CDR3 region: CASSVRASSEQYF. In DNA, the CDR3 is TGTGCCAGCTCGGTAAGGGCTAGCAGCGAGCAGTACTTC.

There are a few counts of this clonotype. In DNA, the CDR3 is TGTGCCATCAGTGATGGTTCACCCCTCCACTTT. Protein: CAISDGSPLHF. The chain recombines TRBV10-3 with TRBJ1-6; D not certain. V was trimmed by 3 bases and J by 9 bases, leaving 3 bases between them. Germline V lookup: CDR1 ENHRY, CDR2 SYGVKD. The CDR3 spans 11 residues.

The chain carries TRBV9 and TRBJ1-4; D might be TRBD1 (6 bases). This CDR3 is built from 15 residues. CDR1 SGDLS and CDR2 YYNGEE come from the germline V gene. Trimming took off 1 base at V and 2 bases at J, with 9 bases between the two ends. This CDR3 reads CASSVHGGTNEKLFF. The CDR3, as DNA: TGTGCCAGCAGCGTACATGGGGGCACTAATGAAAAACTGTTTTTT.

V is TRBV20-1 and J is TRBJ2-1; the match to TRBD1 covers 7 bases. Looked up from germline, CDR1 is DFQATT and CDR2 is SNEGSKA (reference sequence). Trimming removed 4 bases from V and 6 bases from J; junction bases left unmatched: 9. This CDR3 region has 14 residues. The CDR3 reads CSATRGLGSNEQFF. CDR3 coding DNA: TGCAGTGCTACGAGGGGGCTGGGCTCCAATGAGCAGTTCTTC.

This chain joins TRBV15 and TRBJ2-2; the D gene is possibly TRBD1 (6 bases). CDR1 and CDR2 (germline): LNHNV, YYDKDF (reference sequence). Trimming removed 1 base at V and 6 bases at J, with 15 bases between. The CDR3 is 16 amino acids. The CDR3 is CATSRVRGLSAGELFF. The CDR3 nucleotides read TGTGCCACCAGCAGAGTTAGGGGGTTGAGCGCCGGGGAGCTGTTTTTT.

This chain connects TRBV5-6 to TRBJ2-2; D remains unclear. Looked up from germline, CDR1 is SGHDT and CDR2 is YYEEEE. Trimming removed 2 bases from V and 5 bases from J, with 13 bases in between. The CDR3 totals 15 residues. The CDR3 region is CASSLNGKRTGELFF. CDR3 in DNA: TGTGCCAGCAGCTTAAATGGAAAAAGGACCGGGGAGCTGTTTTTT.

This clonotype was seen only a few times. This CDR3 reads CATSEVGLAGGLEQFF. The CDR3 coding sequence is TGTGCCACCAGTGAAGTCGGTCTAGCGGGAGGGCTTGAGCAGTTCTTC. This chain connects TRBV24-1 to TRBJ2-1, with TRBD2 matching 12 bases. The germline V gene encodes CDR1 KGHDR and CDR2 SFDVKD. J gave up 9 bases and V 4 bases, and 9 bases lay outside the gene matches. The CDR3 extends over 16 amino acids.

This clonotype turned up a few times. The chain recombines TRBV5-1 with TRBJ1-1; no definite D call. The length of the CDR3 is 13 residues. The V gene's germline CDR1 is SGHRS and CDR2 YFSETQ. Trimming took off 1 base at V and 3 bases at J, with 7 bases between the two ends. The CDR3 coding sequence is TGCGCCAGCAGCTTGAACAGCGACACTGAAGCTTTCTTT. Encoded protein: CASSLNSDTEAFF.

In its sample, this clonotype ranks as medium-sized. The V and J genes are TRBV7-2 and TRBJ2-2; D is uncertain. The CDR3 is 13 amino acids. V was trimmed by 1 base and J by 8 bases, leaving 8 bases between them. Germline V gene data show CDR1 as SGHTA and CDR2 as FQGNSA. In DNA, the CDR3 is TGTGCCAGCAGCTTAGGATATTCGGGGGAGCTGTTTTTT. This codes for CASSLGYSGELFF.

This clonotype was seen a handful of times. The chain carries TRBV12-3 or TRBV12-4 and TRBJ2-7, with 8 bases matching TRBD2. Unmatched junction bases numbered 24, after V lost 5 bases and J lost 3 bases. The CDR3 is 20 residues long. The CDR3 is CASSKRRGATRDSLFYEQYF. CDR3 DNA sequence: TGTGCCAGCAGTAAACGGCGGGGGGCAACGCGGGATAGCTTGTTCTACGAGCAGTACTTC.